This note documents a single T cell receptor beta chain sequence. Its specificity is not known. The data stem from a study of shared clonotypes between healthy human individuals. The V gene end was trimmed by 7 bases and the J gene end by 0 bases; junction bases not matched to a gene: 5. The CDR3 has 15 residues. Germline CDR1 and CDR2: SNHLY and FYNNEI. Study-level results: Compared with clonotypes that all four donors shared, non-shared clonotypes had lower generation probabilities. Sampling covered blood only; tissue repertoires likely differ. Donor clonotype sharing was expected to depend on sequencing depth.

Some clones are missing from TCRdb's copy, which holds only in-frame ones; the method was immunoSEQ multiplex PCR. The table lists 2 million to 3 million clones, 80% to 95% of them singletons, with roughly 0.36% in the top ten. The chain joins TRBV2 to TRBJ1-4, with TRBD1 identical over 7 bases. The sequenced sample consisted of naive CD4+ T cells from PBMCs. Subset reported: CD45RA+ positively selected. This TCR was recovered from a man between 18 and 29 years old in good health. Some clones in this sample may be carry-over from other donors' samples. Here the CDR3 DNA reads TGTGCCAGCACGGGACAGCTCGCAACTAATGAAAAACTGTTTTTT. This codes for CASTGQLATNEKLFF.